The 14 T cell receptor beta chains below come from one sample, sequenced in a study of T cell repertoires in cytomegalovirus infection. No cognate antigen is known for these TCRs. TCRdb re-analysed the reads in MiXCR, keeping a single row per CDR3 protein. The sample comprises 45,000 to 55,000 distinct CDR3 sequences, roughly 20% of which are singletons, and roughly 89% rests with the top ten. The sample was CD8+ T cells from cultured PBMCs, taken from culture after CMV antigen stimulation. Source of these receptors: a human donor in good health (CMV status not recorded). Some clones in this sample may be carry-over from other donors' samples.

The genes are TRBV9 and TRBJ2-3; D possibly corresponds to TRBD2 (7 bases). Germline V gene sequence: CDR1 SGDLS, CDR2 YYNGEE. The CDR3 has 18 residues. Trimming shortened V by 4 bases and J by 2 bases, and 23 bases separated the two germline ends. The CDR3 coding sequence is TGTGCCAGCAGCTCCGGCGTGGACAAGGGGGGGTCCACAGATACGCAGTATTTT. Its translation is CASSSGVDKGGSTDTQYF.

CDR3 loop: CASSAQGLAGHKYQETQYF. Written as DNA, the CDR3 is TGTGCCAGCAGCGCACAAGGACTAGCGGGGCATAAATACCAAGAGACCCAGTACTTC. The chain joins TRBV7-2 to TRBJ2-5; 12 bases are shared with TRBD2. CDR1 SGHTA and CDR2 FQGNSA come from the germline V gene. With 5 bases clipped from V and 0 bases from J, the junction kept 13 bases outside the gene matches. The CDR3 is 19 amino acids.

The chain has TRBV6-2 or TRBV6-3 and TRBJ1-1, with D perhaps TRBD1 (5 bases). V gave up 0 bases and J gave up 10 bases, with 9 bases separating them. Germline V lookup: CDR1 MNHEY, CDR2 SVGEGT. This CDR3 region has 12 residues. In nucleotides, the CDR3 is TGTGCCAGCAGTTACTCGTCCGGGGGAGCTTTCTTT. Translated: CASSYSSGGAFF.

The chain has TRBV20-1 and TRBJ2-7, with TRBD2 as a possible D gene (6 bases). V was clipped by 3 bases and J by 3 bases, with 12 bases between them. This CDR3 has 13 residues. Germline values: CDR1 DFQATT, CDR2 SNEGSKA (reference sequence). The CDR3, as DNA: TGCAGTGCTAGGCCTAGCGACAACTACGAGCAGTACTTC. Translated, it gives CSARPSDNYEQYF.

This clonotype was seen a few times. The V gene is TRBV7-6, the J gene TRBJ2-7; 7 bases fit TRBD2. Germline-derived CDR1 and CDR2 are SGHVS and FNYEAQ. This CDR3 has 12 residues. The V and J ends lost 10 bases and 5 bases, in that order; junction bases with no gene match: 8. The CDR3 is CAIPGGGDEQYF. Written as DNA, the CDR3 is TGTGCCATCCCCGGTGGGGGGGACGAGCAGTACTTC.

This sequence joins TRBV27 and TRBJ2-1, with 13 bases that match TRBD2. Trimming removed 6 bases from V and 5 bases from J; junction bases left unmatched: 4. From germline, CDR1 is MNHEY and CDR2 SMNVEV (reference sequence). This CDR3 is 15 amino acids long. The CDR3 DNA follows: TGTGCCAGCAGCTCCGGGACTAGCGGGAACAATGAGCAGTTCTTC. Translated: CASSSGTSGNNEQFF.

The chain uses TRBV7-6 and TRBJ2-3; 7 bases align to TRBD2. Germline CDR1 is SGHVS and CDR2 is FNYEAQ. This CDR3 is 17 amino acids long. V trimming: 3 bases; J trimming: 9 bases; junction bases outside the gene matches: 18. CDR3 region: CASSLATPGTTTNTQYF. Written as DNA, the CDR3 is TGTGCCAGCAGCTTGGCCACTCCCGGGACTACAACTAACACGCAGTATTTT.

The chain uses TRBV9 and TRBJ2-7; 7 nucleotides agree with TRBD1. The junction had 6 bases not matched to a gene; V was cut back by 4 bases and J by 2 bases. There are 14 residues in the CDR3. CDR1 is SGDLS and CDR2 is YYNGEE in the germline V gene. The CDR3 DNA sequence: TGTGCCAGCAGCCTTGGGACAGAAGCCTACGAGCAGTACTTC. Protein product: CASSLGTEAYEQYF.

This clonotype was seen once. The CDR3 here is CASSTGSPSYNEQFF. The CDR3 DNA reads TGTGCCAGCAGTACAGGGTCCCCGTCATACAATGAGCAGTTCTTC. The V call is TRBV6-2 or TRBV6-3, the J call TRBJ2-1; tentative D call: TRBD1 (6 bases). The germline V and J ends were trimmed by 5 bases and 4 bases, with 15 bases remaining between them. The V gene's germline CDR1 is MNHEY and CDR2 SVGEGT. CDR3 length: 15 amino acids.

The chain is built from TRBV11-2 and TRBJ2-1; TRBD1 aligns across 8 bases. V shed 2 bases and J 7 bases; nucleotides not matched to a gene: 4. Germline V gives CDR1 SGHAT, CDR2 FQNNGV. This CDR3 comprises 14 residues. This chain's CDR3 is CASSLWTGPNEQFF. DNA for the CDR3: TGTGCCAGCAGCTTATGGACAGGGCCAAATGAGCAGTTCTTC.

This sequence joins TRBV4-1 and TRBJ1-1, with D unclear. This CDR3 has 15 amino acids. V lost 0 bases, J lost 5 bases, and 13 bases lay in between. Germline-derived CDR1 and CDR2 are MGHRA and YSYEKL. This CDR3 reads CASSQDRLGATEAFF. CDR3 in DNA: TGCGCCAGCAGCCAAGATAGGCTAGGTGCGACTGAAGCTTTCTTT.

J is TRBJ2-1 and V is TRBV4-1; 13 bases map to TRBD2. The CDR3 covers 19 residues. Germline V gene lookup returns CDR1 MGHRA and CDR2 YSYEKL. V shed 2 bases, J shed 6 bases, and the junction held 13 bases outside the gene matches. In DNA, the CDR3 is TGCGCCAGCAGCCAAAAAGGACTAGCGGGAGATCTGTTAGGCAATGAGCAGTTCTTC. Translating it yields CASSQKGLAGDLLGNEQFF.

This chain uses TRBV12-3 or TRBV12-4 with TRBJ1-5, with 9 bases that match TRBD1. The CDR3 length is 16 residues. After removal of 1 base from V and 7 bases from J, the junction contained 8 bases not matched to a gene. As DNA, the CDR3 is TGTGCCAGCAGTTTAGGGACAGGACAGGGGAACCAGCCCCAGCATTTT. Translation gives CASSLGTGQGNQPQHF.

In its sample, this clonotype was seen a few times. The gene calls are TRBV6-2 or TRBV6-3 and TRBJ2-5; 12 nucleotides align to TRBD2. Germline V CDR1 and CDR2: MNHEY, SVGEGT. V was clipped by 6 bases and J by 4 bases; unmatched bases: 6. The length of the CDR3 is 15 residues. DNA for the CDR3: TGTGCCAGCAGCGGACTAGCGGGGAGAAGAGAGACCCAGTACTTC. Its translation: CASSGLAGRRETQYF.